This T cell receptor (beta chain) appears in the sequencing data of a study of cytomegalovirus exposure and HLA in healthy donors. Vbeta (60) and Jbeta (13) primers were used in the PCR. The table came from immunoSEQ multiplex PCR; TCRdb's copy has only in-frame clones and leaves some out. Seen here are some 150,000 clones, over 75% observed once, and the top ten hold over 5%. Study results and limitations: Specificity for CMV antigens was confirmed in vitro for three of the CMV-associated chains.

A remark on this clone: The antigen remains unidentified.

The V and J ends lost 0 bases and 0 bases respectively, with 9 bases between them. CDR3 length equals 16 residues. CDR1 is SGHRS, CDR2 YFSETQ, per germline. Material for sequencing was PBMCs. This chain uses TRBV5-1 with TRBJ2-2; D is undetermined. The receptor's source is a woman between 40 and 55 years old in good health and CMV-seropositive. CDR3 region: CASSLGQVTNTGELFF. CDR3 sequence (DNA): TGCGCCAGCAGCTTGGGGCAGGTTACGAACACCGGGGAGCTGTTTTTT. The complete variable domain, with remaining parts taken from reference TRBV5-1 and TRBJ2-2, reads KAGVTQTPRYLIKTRGQQVTLSCSPISGHRSVSWYQQTPGQGLQFLFEYFSETQRNKGNFPGRFSGRQFSNSRSEMNVSTLELGDSALYLCASSLGQVTNTGELFFGEGSRLTVL.